This entry lists 2 T cell receptor beta chains sequenced from one sample in a study of T-cell reconstitution after alpha-beta-depleted transplantation in children. Preparation of the TCRbeta library involved a method that used unique molecular identifiers. One entry per CDR3 protein results from TCRdb running MiXCR on the PCR reads. The table shows about 640,000 distinct CDR3 sequences, with over 15% occurring only once. Source: PBMCs from the stem cell graft donor, taken from the stem cell graft. These receptors originate from a human donor who donated a stem cell graft to a child with acute myeloid leukemia.

This clonotype was counted many times. This chain uses TRBV20-1 with TRBJ1-5; 8 bases map to TRBD1. In germline, CDR1 is DFQATT, CDR2 SNEGSKA (reference sequence). The CDR3 runs to 16 residues. Unmatched junction bases numbered 4, after V lost 0 bases and J lost 0 bases. The CDR3 spells CSAREIQGVSNQPQHF. CDR3 bases: TGCAGTGCTAGAGAGATACAGGGGGTTAGCAATCAGCCCCAGCATTTT.

This chain joins TRBV25-1 and TRBJ2-2; 8 nucleotides match TRBD1. The CDR3 loop spans 17 amino acids. Losses at the gene ends were 1 base for V and 0 bases for J; bases not matched to a gene: 4. From germline, CDR1 is MGHDK and CDR2 SYGVNS. In DNA, the CDR3 is TGTGCCAGCAGTGAATCACCGGGACAGGCGAACACCGGGGAGCTGTTTTTT. Protein: CASSESPGQANTGELFF.